The T cell receptor beta chain under discussion was sequenced for a study of neurological immune-mediated disorders. Stored at -80 C, 2 million PBMCs were the source of the unsorted libraries. This CDR3 is 13 amino acids long. Germline V gene data show CDR1 as SQVTM and CDR2 as ANQGSEA. V dropped 5 bases and J dropped 0 bases, with 10 bases sitting between them. Synthesis of cDNA was performed by 5'RACE using 10-nucleotide random UMIs. Every sequencing run produced over 170 million TCR-beta sequences that came from 15-18 subjects. TCRdb recomputed calls from the 5' RACE reads with MiXCR, one row per CDR3 protein. The data show 55,000 to 70,000 distinct CDR3 sequences, about 10% seen once. This clonotype was seen ten or more times.

This TCR came from a man aged 55 to 70 in good health. Sequencing was done on a sample of PBMCs. This sequence joins TRBV29-1 and TRBJ1-1; D is unclear. The CDR3 region is CSVSETMNTEAFF. For the CDR3, the DNA is TGCAGCGTTTCGGAAACCATGAACACTGAAGCTTTCTTT.